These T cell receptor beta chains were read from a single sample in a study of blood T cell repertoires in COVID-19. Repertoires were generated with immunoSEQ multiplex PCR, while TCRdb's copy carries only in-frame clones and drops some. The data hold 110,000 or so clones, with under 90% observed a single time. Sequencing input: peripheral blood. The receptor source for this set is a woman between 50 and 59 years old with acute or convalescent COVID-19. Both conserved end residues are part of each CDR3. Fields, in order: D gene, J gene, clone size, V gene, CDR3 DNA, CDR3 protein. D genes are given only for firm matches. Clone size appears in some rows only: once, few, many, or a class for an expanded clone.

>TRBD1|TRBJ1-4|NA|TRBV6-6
TGTGCCAGCAGTTACTCTACAGGGGCGTATAATGAAAAACTGTTTTTT
CASSYSTGAYNEKLFF
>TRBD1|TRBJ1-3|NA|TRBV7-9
TGTGCCAGCAGTCCGACAGGGATGAGCTCTGGAAACACCATATATTTT
CASSPTGMSSGNTIYF
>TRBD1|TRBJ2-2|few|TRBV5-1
TGCGCCAGCAGCTGGGACAGGAACTCTCCCACGAACACCGGGGAGCTGTTTTTT
CASSWDRNSPTNTGELFF
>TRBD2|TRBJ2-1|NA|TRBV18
TGTGCCAGCTCACGACCGGGACTAGCGGGGGGTGAGCAGTTCTTC
CASSRPGLAGGEQFF
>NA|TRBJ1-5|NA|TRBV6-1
TGTGCCAGCAGTGAATTCCCGGGTAACAGCAATCAGCCCCAGCATTTT
CASSEFPGNSNQPQHF
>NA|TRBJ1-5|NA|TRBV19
TGTGCCAGTAGCTCCCCCGGGGGTAAGGGCAATCAGCCCCAGCATTTT
CASSSPGGKGNQPQHF
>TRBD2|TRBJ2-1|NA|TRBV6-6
TGTGCCAGCAGTCCCTGGGGGGGAGTGGGCAATGAGCAGTTCTTC
CASSPWGGVGNEQFF
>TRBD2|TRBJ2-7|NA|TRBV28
TGTGCCAGCAGGGGCGGACTAGCGGGGACCTCCGAGCAGTACTTC
CASRGGLAGTSEQYF
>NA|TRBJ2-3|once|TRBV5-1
TGCGCCAGCAGCTTGGATTCCGGGAGTCAGCAGTATTTT
CASSLDSGSQQYF
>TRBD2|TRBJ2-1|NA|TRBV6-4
TGTGCCAGCAGTGCGAGCGGGGGGGCCAAGAATGAGCAGTTCTTC
CASSASGGAKNEQFF
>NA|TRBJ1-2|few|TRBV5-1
TGCGCCAGCAGCTTTGCTGACAGTGATGGCTACACCTTC
CASSFADSDGYTF
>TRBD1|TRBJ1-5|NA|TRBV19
TGTGCCAGTAGTAATCAACAGGGGGCGTATAGCAATCAGCCCCAGCATTTT
CASSNQQGAYSNQPQHF
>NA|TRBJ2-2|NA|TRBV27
TGTGCCAGCAGTTTATACGGGGGTGGTACCGGGGAGCTGTTTTTT
CASSLYGGGTGELFF
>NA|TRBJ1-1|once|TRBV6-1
TGTGCCAGCACCCCCTGGCCAGGACAAAACACTGAAGCTTTCTTT
CASTPWPGQNTEAFF
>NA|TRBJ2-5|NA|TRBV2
TGTGCCAGCATCCGGGGGTCCCAAGAGACCCAGTACTTC
CASIRGSQETQYF
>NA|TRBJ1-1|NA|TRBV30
TGTGCCTGGAGACGGACAGAGGAAGCTTTCTTT
CAWRRTEEAFF
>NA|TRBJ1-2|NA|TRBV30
TGTGCCTGGGCCCACACTCCCAGGGGTAGGCACTATGGCTACACCTTC
CAWAHTPRGRHYGYTF
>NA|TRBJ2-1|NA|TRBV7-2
TGTGCCAGCACTCTGGGGCAAAGGGAGCAGTTCTTC
CASTLGQREQFF
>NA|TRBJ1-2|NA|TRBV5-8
TGTGCCAGCAGCTTGGGACAGCAGGGCTATGGCTACACCTTC
CASSLGQQGYGYTF
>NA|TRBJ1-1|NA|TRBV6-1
TGTGCCAGCAGTGAAGGTCAGGGGATGAACACTGAAGCTTTCTTT
CASSEGQGMNTEAFF
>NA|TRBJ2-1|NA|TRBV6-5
TGTGCCAGCAGTTACCCGGGGGTCAATGAGCAGTTCTTC
CASSYPGVNEQFF
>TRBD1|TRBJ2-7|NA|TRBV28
TGTGCCAGCAGTTTACCGACAGGGGGTAACTACGAGCAGTACTTC
CASSLPTGGNYEQYF
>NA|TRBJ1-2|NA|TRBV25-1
TGTGCCAGCAGTCGGACAGCTTATGGCTACACCTTC
CASSRTAYGYTF
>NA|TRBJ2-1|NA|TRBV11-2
TGTGCCAGCAGCTTAGTAGGGGGCTACAATGAGCAGTTCTTC
CASSLVGGYNEQFF
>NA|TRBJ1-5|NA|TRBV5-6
TGTGCCAGCAGCTTGGCCAGTAATCAGCCCCAGCATTTT
CASSLASNQPQHF
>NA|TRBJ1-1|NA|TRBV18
TGTGCCAGCTCACCCGCACCGAGTCTCGGACAGACGGCTTTCTTT
CASSPAPSLGQTAFF
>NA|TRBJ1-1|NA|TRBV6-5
TGTGCCAGCCGAGCCCAGGTGGTCAGCAAAGCTTTCTTT
CASRAQVVSKAFF
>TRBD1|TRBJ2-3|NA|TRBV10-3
TGTGCCATCAGACCGGGACAGACAAGCACAGATACGCAGTATTTT
CAIRPGQTSTDTQYF
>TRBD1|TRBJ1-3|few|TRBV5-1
TGCGCCAGCAGCTCCTTAGGACAGGGGTCTGGAAACACCATATATTTT
CASSSLGQGSGNTIYF
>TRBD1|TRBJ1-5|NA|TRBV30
TGTGCCTTCGGGACAGGGAGCGGGCCCCAGCATTTT
CAFGTGSGPQHF
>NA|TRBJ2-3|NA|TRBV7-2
TGTGCCAGCGTTCAACAGGGAGGCACAGATACGCAGTATTTT
CASVQQGGTDTQYF
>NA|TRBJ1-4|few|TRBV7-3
TGTGCCAGCAGCTTAACCCCTCGGACACGCAGGGTTAATGAAAAACTGTTTTTT
CASSLTPRTRRVNEKLFF
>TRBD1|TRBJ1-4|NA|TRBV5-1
TGCGCCAGCAGCTTCGCCGGGACAGACCATGAAAAACTGTTTTTT
CASSFAGTDHEKLFF
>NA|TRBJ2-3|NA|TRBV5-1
TGCGCCAGCAGCTTAGGCAGGGGTATGGATACGCAGTATTTT
CASSLGRGMDTQYF
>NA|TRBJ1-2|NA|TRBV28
TGTGCCAGCGCAATTCCGGACAGTAACTATGGCTACACCTTC
CASAIPDSNYGYTF
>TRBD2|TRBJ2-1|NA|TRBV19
TGTGCCAGTAGTACCGACAACCGGGGGGGTTACAATGAGCAGTTCTTC
CASSTDNRGGYNEQFF
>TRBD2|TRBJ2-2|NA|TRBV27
TGTGCCAGCAGTCCGTTGGGCATATTAAGGCTAGCGGGGACCGGGGAGCTGTTTTTT
CASSPLGILRLAGTGELFF
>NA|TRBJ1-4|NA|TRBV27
TGTGCCAGCAGTTCTGAGGGGGTGATTGAAAAACTGTTTTTT
CASSSEGVIEKLFF
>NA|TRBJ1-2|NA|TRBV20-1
TGCAGTGCTTTCGACTCTGGCTACACCTTC
CSAFDSGYTF
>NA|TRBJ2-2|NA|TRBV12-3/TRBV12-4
TGTGCCAGCACCTTGTCCGGGGAGCTGTTTTTT
CASTLSGELFF
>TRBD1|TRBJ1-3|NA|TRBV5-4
TGTGCCAGCAGCCTCGGACAGGGGAAACATTCTGGAAACACCATATATTTT
CASSLGQGKHSGNTIYF
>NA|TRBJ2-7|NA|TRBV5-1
TGCGCCAGCAGTCCACAGGAGTCCTACGAGCAGTACTTC
CASSPQESYEQYF